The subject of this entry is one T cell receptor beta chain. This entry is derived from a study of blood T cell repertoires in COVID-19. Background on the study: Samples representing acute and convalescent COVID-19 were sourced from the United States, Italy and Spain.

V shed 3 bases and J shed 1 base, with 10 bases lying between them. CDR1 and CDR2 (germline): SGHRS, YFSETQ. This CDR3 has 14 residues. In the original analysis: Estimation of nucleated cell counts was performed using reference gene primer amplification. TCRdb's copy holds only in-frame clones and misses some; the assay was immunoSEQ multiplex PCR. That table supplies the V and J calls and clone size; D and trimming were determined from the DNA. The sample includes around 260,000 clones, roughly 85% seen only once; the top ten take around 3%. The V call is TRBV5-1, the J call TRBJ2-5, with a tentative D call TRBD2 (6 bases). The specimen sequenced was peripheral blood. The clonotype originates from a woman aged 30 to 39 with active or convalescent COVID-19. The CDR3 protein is CASSSGTLQETQYF. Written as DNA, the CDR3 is TGCGCCAGCAGCTCTGGGACTCTCCAAGAGACCCAGTACTTC.